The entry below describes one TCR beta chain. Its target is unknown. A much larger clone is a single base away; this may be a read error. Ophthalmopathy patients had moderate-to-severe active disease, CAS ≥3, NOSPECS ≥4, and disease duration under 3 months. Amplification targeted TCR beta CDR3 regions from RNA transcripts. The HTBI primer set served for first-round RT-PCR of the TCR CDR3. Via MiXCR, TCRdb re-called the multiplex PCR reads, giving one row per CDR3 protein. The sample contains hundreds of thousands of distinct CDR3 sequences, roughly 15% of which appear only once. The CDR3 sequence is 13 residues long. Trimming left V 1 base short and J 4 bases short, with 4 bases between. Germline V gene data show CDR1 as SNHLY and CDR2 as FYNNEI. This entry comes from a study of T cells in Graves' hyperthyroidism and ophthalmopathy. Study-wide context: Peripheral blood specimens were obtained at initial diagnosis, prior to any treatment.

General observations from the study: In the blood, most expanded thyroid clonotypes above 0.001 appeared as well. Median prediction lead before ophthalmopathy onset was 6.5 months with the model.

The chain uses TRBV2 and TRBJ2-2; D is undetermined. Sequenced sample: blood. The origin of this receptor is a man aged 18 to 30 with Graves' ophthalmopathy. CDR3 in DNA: TGTGCCAGCAGTGAAGAGTGCACCGGGGAGCTGTTTTTT. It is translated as CASSEECTGELFF.